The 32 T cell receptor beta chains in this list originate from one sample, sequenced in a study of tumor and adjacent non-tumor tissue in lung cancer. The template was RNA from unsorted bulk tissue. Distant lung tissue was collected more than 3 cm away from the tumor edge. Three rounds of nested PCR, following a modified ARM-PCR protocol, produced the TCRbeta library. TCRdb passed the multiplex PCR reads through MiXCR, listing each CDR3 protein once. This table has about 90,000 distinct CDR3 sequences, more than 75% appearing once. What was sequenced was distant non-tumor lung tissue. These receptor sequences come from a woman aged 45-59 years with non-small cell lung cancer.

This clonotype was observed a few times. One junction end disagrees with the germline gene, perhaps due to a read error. As DNA, the CDR3 is TGTGCCGGCTCACCACGCAGAGGCAATCAGCCCCAGCATTTT. The encoded protein is CAGSPRRGNQPQHF. The rearrangement uses TRBV18 and TRBJ1-5; D call uncertain. There are 14 residues in the CDR3. The germline V gene encodes CDR1 KGHSH and CDR2 LQKENI.

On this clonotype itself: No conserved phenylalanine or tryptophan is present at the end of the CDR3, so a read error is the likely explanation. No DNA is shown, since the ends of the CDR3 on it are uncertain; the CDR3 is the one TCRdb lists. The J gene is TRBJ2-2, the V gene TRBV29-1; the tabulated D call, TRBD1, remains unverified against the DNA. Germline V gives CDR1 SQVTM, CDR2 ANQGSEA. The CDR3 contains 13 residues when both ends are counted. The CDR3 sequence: CSVRTGSRGEPFS.

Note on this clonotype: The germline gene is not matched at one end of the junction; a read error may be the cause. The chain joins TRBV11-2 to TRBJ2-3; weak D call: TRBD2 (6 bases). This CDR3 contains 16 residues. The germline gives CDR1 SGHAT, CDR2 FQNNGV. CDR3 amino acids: CASSLGILTSTGTQYF. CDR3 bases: TGTGCCAGCAGCTTAGGGATCCTAACTAGCACAGGTACGCAGTATTTC.

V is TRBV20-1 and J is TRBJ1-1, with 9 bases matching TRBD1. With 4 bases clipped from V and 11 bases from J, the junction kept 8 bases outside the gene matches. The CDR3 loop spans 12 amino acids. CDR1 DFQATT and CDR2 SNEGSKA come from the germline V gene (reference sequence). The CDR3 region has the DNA TGCAGTGCTATTGGGACAGGGTTTTCGGCTTTCTTT. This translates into CSAIGTGFSAFF.

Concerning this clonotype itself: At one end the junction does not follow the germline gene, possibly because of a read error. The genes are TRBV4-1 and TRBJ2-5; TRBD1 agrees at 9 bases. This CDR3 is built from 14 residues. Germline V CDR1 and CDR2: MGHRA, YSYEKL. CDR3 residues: CASGADRGGETQYF. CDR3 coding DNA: TGTGCCAGCGGAGCGGACAGGGGAGGAGAGACCCAGTACTTC.

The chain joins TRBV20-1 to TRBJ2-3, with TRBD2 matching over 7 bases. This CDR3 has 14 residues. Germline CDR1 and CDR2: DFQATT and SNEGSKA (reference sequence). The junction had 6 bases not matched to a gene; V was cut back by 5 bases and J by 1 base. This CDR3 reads CSAQAGTGTDTQYF. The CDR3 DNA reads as TGCAGTGCTCAAGCGGGAACTGGCACAGATACGCAGTATTTT.

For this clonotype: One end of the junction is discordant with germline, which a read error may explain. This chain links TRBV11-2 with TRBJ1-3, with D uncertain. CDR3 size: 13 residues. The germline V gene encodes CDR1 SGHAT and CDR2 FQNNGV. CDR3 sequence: CASSIGSGNIIYF. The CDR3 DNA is TGTGCCAGCAGCATAGGGTCTGGAAACATCATATATTTT.

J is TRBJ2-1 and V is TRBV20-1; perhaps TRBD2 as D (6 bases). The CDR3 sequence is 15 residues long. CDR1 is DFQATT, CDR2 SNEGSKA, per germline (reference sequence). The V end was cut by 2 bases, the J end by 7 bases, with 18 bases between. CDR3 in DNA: TGCAGTGCTAGATTAGCCGGGGGAGTCTCAAATGAGCAGTTCTTC. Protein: CSARLAGGVSNEQFF.

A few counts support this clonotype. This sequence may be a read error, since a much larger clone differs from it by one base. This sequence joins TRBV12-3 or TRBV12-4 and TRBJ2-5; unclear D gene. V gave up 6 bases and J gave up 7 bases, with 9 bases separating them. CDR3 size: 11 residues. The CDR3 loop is CASRRKGTQYF. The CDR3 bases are TGTGCCAGCAGAAGGAAAGGGACCCAGTACTTC.

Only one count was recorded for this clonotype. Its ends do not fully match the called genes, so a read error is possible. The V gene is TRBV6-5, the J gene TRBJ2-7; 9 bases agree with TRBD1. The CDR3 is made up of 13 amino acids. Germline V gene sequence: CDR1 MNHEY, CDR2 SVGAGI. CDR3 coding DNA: TGTGCCAGCAGTTACGACAGGGGGTACGAGCACTACTTC. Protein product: CASSYDRGYEHYF.

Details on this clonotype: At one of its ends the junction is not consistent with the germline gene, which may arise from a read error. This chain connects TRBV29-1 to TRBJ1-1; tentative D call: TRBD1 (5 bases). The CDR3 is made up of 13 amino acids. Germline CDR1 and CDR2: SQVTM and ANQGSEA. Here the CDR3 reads CSADGHLNTEAFF. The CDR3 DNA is TGCAGCGCCGATGGACACCTGAACACTGAAGCCTTCTTT. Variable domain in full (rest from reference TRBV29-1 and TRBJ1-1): SAVISQKPSRDICQRGTSLTIQCQVDSQVTMMFWYRQQPGQSLTLIATANQGSEATYESGFVIDKFPISRPNLTFSTLTVSNMSPEDSSIYLCSADGHLNTEAFFGQGTRLTVV.

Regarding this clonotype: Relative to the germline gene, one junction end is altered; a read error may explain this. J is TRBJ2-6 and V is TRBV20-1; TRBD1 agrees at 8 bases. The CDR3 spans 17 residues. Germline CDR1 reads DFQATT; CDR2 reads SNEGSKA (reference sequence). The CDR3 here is CNASVTGVVNGANVLTF. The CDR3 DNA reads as TGCAATGCTAGTGTGACAGGGGTGGTGAATGGGGCCAACGTCCTGACTTTC.

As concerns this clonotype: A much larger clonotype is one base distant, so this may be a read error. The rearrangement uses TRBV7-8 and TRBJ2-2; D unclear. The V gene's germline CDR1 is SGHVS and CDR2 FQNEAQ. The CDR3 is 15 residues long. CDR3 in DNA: TGTGCCAGCAACTTAGGTGGACCGCTCACCGGGGAGCTGTTTTTT. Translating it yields CASNLGGPLTGELFF.

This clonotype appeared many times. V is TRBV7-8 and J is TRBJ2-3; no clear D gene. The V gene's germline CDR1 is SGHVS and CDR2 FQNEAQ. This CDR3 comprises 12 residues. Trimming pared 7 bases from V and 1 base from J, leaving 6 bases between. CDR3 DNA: TGTGCCAGCACCACGGGCACAGATACGCAGTATTTT. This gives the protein CASTTGTDTQYF.

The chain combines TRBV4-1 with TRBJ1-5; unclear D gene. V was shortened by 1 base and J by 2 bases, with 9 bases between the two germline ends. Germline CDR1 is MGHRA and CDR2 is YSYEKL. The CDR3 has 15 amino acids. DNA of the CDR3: TGCGCCAGCAGCCAAGTTTCGGGTGGCAATCAGCCCCAGCATTTT. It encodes CASSQVSGGNQPQHF.

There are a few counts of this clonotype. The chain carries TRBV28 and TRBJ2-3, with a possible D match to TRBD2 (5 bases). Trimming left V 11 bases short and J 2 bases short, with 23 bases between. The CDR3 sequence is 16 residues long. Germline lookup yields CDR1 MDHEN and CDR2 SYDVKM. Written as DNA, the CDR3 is TGTGCCGGCAACTTAGGACCTCGACTATCCACAGATACGCAGTATTTT. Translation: CAGNLGPRLSTDTQYF.

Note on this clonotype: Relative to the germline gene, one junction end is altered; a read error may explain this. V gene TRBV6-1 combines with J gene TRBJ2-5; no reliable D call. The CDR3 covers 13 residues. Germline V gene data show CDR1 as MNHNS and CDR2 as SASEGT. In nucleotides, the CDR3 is TGTGCCAGCAGTCGATACCCGAAAGAGACCCATTGCTTC. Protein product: CASSRYPKETHCF.

This CDR3 reads CASSTSHPYEQYF. The CDR3 DNA sequence: TGCGCCAGCAGTACATCACACCCCTACGAGCAGTACTTC. The V gene is TRBV10-1, the J gene TRBJ2-7; D gene ambiguous. The germline CDR1 and CDR2 sequences are WNHNN and SYGVQD (reference sequence). V was pared by 5 bases and J by 2 bases, with 10 bases between. The CDR3 is 13 residues long.

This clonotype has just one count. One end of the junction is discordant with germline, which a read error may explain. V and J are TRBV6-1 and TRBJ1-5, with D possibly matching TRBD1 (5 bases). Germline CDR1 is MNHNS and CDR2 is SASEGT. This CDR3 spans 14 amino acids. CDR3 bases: TGTGCCAGCAGTGGCGCAGGGATCAATCAGCCCCAGCACTTT. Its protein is CASSGAGINQPQHF.

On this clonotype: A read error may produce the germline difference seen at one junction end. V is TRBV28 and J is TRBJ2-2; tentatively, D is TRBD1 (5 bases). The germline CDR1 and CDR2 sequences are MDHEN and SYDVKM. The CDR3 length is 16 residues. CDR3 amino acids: CASSFVGAVTSVELFF. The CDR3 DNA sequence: TGTGCCAGCAGTTTTGTTGGGGCGGTTACGTCCGTGGAGCTATTTTTT.

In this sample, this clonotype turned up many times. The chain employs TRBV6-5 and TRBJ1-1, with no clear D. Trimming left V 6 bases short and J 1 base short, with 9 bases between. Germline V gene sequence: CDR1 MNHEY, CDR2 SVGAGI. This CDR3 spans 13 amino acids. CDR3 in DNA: TGTGCCAGCAGCTTGCGGGGGAACACTGAAGCTTTCTTT. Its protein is CASSLRGNTEAFF.

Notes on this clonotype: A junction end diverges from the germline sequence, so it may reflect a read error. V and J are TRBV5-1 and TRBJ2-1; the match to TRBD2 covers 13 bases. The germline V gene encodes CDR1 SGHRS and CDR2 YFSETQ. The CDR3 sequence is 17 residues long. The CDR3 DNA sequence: TGCGCCAGCGGCTTGGCCCCGGGGACTAGCGGGAACAATGAGCAGTTCTTC. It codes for CASGLAPGTSGNNEQFF.

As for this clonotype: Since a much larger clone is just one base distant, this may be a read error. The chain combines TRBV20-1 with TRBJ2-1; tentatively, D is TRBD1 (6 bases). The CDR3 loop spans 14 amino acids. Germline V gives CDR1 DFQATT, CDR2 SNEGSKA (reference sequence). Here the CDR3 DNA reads TGCAGTGCTCCCCGGGACAACTCCTACAATGAGCATTTCTTC. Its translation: CSAPRDNSYNEHFF.

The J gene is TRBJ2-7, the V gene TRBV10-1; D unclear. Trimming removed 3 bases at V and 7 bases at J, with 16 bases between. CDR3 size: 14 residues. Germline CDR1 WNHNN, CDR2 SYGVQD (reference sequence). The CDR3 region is CASSEIVGISEQYF. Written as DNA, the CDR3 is TGCGCCAGCAGTGAAATAGTGGGAATAAGTGAGCAGTACTTC.

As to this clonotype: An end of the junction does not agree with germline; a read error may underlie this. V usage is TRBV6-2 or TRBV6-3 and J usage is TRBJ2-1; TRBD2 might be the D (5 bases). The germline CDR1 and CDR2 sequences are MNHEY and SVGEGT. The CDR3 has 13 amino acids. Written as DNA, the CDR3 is TGTCCCAGTAGTCTAGCCCCTTACAATGAGCAGTTCTTC. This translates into CPSSLAPYNEQFF.

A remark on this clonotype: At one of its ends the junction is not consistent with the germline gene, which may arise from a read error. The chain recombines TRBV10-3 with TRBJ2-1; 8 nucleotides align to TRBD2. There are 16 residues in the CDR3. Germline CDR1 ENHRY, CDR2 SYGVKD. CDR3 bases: TGTACCATCAGTGAGACTAAAGCGGGAGCCCTTAATGGGCAGTTCTTC. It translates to CTISETKAGALNGQFF.

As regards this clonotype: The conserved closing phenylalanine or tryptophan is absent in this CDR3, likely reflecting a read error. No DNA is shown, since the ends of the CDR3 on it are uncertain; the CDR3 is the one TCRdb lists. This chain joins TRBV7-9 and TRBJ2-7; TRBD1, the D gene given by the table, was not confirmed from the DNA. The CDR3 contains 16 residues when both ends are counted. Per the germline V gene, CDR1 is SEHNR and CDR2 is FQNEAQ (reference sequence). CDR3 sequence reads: CASSLTTGGYSYEQYC.

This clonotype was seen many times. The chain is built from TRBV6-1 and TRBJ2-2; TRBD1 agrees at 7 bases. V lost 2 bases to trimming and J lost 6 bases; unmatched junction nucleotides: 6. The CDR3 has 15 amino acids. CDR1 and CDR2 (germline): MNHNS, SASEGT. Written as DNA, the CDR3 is TGTGCCAGCAGTGAAAAAGGGGGCAGTCCCGGGGAGCTGTTTTTT. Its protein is CASSEKGGSPGELFF.

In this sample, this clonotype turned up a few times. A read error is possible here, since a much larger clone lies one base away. CDR3 protein: CTSCSQGNTEAFF. CDR3 sequence (DNA): TGTACCAGCTGCTCACAGGGGAACACTGAAGCTTTCTTT. V gene TRBV10-3 combines with J gene TRBJ1-1; tentatively, D is TRBD1 (6 bases). Germline V gene lookup returns CDR1 ENHRY and CDR2 SYGVKD. This CDR3 contains 13 residues.

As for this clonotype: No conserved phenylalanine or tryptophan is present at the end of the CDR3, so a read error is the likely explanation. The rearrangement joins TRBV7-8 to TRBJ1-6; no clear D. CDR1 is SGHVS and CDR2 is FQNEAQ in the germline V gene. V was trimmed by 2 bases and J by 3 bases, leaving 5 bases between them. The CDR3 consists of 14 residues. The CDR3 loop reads CASSLPNYNSPLHL. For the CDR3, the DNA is TGTGCCAGCAGCTTACCCAACTATAATTCACCCCTCCACCTA.

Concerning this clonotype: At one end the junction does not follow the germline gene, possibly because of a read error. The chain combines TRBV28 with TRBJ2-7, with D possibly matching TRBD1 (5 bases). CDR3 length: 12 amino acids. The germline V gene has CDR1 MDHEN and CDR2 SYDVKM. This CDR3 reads CASGPQGYVQYF. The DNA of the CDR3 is TGTGCCAGCGGTCCTCAGGGCTACGTGCAGTACTTC.

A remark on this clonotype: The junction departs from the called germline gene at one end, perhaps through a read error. The CDR3 reads CASSEPGQGYNKQFF. CDR3 nucleotide sequence: TGTGCCAGCAGTGAACCGGGACAGGGTTACAATAAGCAGTTCTTC. The chain carries TRBV25-1 and TRBJ2-1; 9 nucleotides agree with TRBD1. CDR1 is MGHDK and CDR2 is SYGVNS in the germline V gene. CDR3 size: 15 residues.